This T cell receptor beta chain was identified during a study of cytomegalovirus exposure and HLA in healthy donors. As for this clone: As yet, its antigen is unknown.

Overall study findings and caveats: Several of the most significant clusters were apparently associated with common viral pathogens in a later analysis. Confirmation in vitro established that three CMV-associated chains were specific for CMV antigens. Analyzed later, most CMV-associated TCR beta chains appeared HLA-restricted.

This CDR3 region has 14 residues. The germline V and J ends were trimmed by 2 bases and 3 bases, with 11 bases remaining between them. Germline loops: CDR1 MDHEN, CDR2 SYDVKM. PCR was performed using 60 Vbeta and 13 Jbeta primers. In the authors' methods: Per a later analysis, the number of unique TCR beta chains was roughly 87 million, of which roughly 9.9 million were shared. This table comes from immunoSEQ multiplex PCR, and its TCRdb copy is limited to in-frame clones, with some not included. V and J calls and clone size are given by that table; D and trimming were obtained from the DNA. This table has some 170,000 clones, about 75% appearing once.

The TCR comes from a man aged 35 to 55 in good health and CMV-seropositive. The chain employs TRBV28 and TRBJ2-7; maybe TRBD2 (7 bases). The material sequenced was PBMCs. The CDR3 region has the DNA TGTGCCAGCAGTTTAGCCGGGGGGCTCTACGAGCAGTACTTC. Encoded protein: CASSLAGGLYEQYF. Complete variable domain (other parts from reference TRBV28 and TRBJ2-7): DVKVTQSSRYLVKRTGEKVFLECVQDMDHENMFWYRQDPGLGLRLIYFSYDVKMKEKGDIPEGYSVSREKKERFSLILESASTNQTSMYLCASSLAGGLYEQYFGPGTRLTVT.